These 16 T cell receptor beta chains were all obtained from the same sample, sequenced in a study of response to subunit inactivated influenza vaccine. A single record per CDR3 protein comes from TCRdb applying MiXCR to the RT-PCR reads. The data show 600,000 to 700,000 distinct CDR3 sequences, 14% seen once. The specimen comprised PBMCs from blood, sampled 14 days before vaccination. Receptors were obtained from a man aged 50 to 59 who received an inactivated influenza vaccine.

This clonotype was found a few times. The genes are TRBV10-3 and TRBJ2-1, with D possibly TRBD1 on 5 matching bases. The V end lost 3 bases, the J end lost 8 bases, and 8 bases lay between the germline ends. The CDR3 length is 12 residues. CDR1 is ENHRY, CDR2 SYGVKD, per germline. In nucleotides, the CDR3 is TGTGCCATCAGTGACCAGGGCTATGAGCAGTTCTTC. Protein sequence: CAISDQGYEQFF.

A few counts support this clonotype. This chain uses TRBV20-1 with TRBJ1-1; D is unclear. CDR1 is DFQATT, CDR2 SNEGSKA, per germline (reference sequence). The V end was cut by 7 bases, the J end by 5 bases, with 8 bases between. This CDR3 region has 10 residues. Here the CDR3 DNA reads TGCAGTGTAGCGGGTACTGAAGCTTTCTTT. Translation: CSVAGTEAFF.

The table lists this clonotype with a few counts. V is TRBV12-3 or TRBV12-4 and J is TRBJ1-1; 8 bases fit TRBD1. Trimming cost V 0 bases and J 6 bases; bases outside gene matches: 3. CDR3 size: 14 residues. CDR3 sequence (DNA): TGTGCCAGCAGTTTAGCGACAGGGGTCCCTGAAGCTTTCTTT. Its translation is CASSLATGVPEAFF.

The chain employs TRBV7-9 and TRBJ2-5; the D is unclear. The ends were cut back, 1 base at V and 1 base at J, with 7 bases in the middle. Per the germline V gene, CDR1 is SEHNR and CDR2 is FQNEAQ (reference sequence). The CDR3 is made up of 14 amino acids. DNA of the CDR3: TGTGCCAGCAGCTTAGATGTCCTCCAAGAGACCCAGTACTTC. Its translation: CASSLDVLQETQYF.

V is TRBV6-2 or TRBV6-3 and J is TRBJ2-7; TRBD2 matches 8 bases. CDR3 size: 15 residues. Trimming took 6 bases from V and 0 from J; bases not matched to a gene: 7. Germline CDR1 MNHEY, CDR2 SVGEGT. CDR3 sequence reads: CASRLVAGGSYEQYF. The CDR3 DNA reads as TGTGCCAGCAGACTAGTCGCGGGGGGCTCCTACGAGCAGTACTTC.

This chain joins TRBV27 and TRBJ2-7; TRBD1 aligns across 9 bases. The trim removed 5 bases at V and 5 bases at J, leaving 7 bases unmatched. CDR1 and CDR2 (germline): MNHEY, SMNVEV (reference sequence). The CDR3 is 14 amino acids. CDR3 sequence: CASSDGQGRNEQYF. For the CDR3, the DNA is TGTGCCAGCAGTGATGGACAGGGGAGGAACGAGCAGTACTTC.

Only a few counts were recorded for this clonotype. The chain recombines TRBV7-9 with TRBJ2-7; D is ambiguous. The length of the CDR3 is 13 residues. Deletions cut 1 base from V and 6 bases from J, with 10 bases between. Germline V gives CDR1 SEHNR, CDR2 FQNEAQ (reference sequence). The CDR3 region is CASSLDWLGEQYF. The CDR3 region has the DNA TGTGCCAGCAGCTTAGATTGGCTGGGCGAGCAGTACTTC.

The rearrangement uses TRBV10-3 and TRBJ2-5; D may be TRBD1 (5 bases). The CDR3 consists of 14 residues. Between the trimmed V and J ends, which lost 4 bases and 1 base, there was a span of 10 bases. Germline assignment: CDR1 ENHRY and CDR2 SYGVKD. In nucleotides, the CDR3 is TGTGCCATCAGTGTGGGTGACAGCCAAGAGACCCAGTACTTC. Protein product: CAISVGDSQETQYF.

This clonotype appeared a few times. V and J are TRBV4-3 and TRBJ2-2; the match to TRBD2 covers 9 bases. V shed 0 bases and J 4 bases; nucleotides not matched to a gene: 9. This CDR3 has 18 amino acids. Germline V gene lookup returns CDR1 LGHNA and CDR2 YSLEER. CDR3 sequence (DNA): TGCGCCAGCAGCCAAGATTACTATAGCGGGGGCCTCACCGGGGAGCTGTTTTTT. Residues: CASSQDYYSGGLTGELFF.

A word on this clonotype: The germline gene is not matched at one end of the junction; a read error may be the cause. The rearrangement links TRBV6-6 to TRBJ1-2; 9 bases align to TRBD1. The CDR3 covers 13 residues. Germline V gene sequence: CDR1 MNHNY, CDR2 SVGAGI (reference sequence). The CDR3 reads CASSYSGTGISNF. In DNA, the CDR3 is TGTGCCAGCAGTTACTCCGGGACAGGGATTTCAAACTTC.

J is TRBJ2-3 and V is TRBV6-1; D is uncertain. This CDR3 spans 15 amino acids. The V end lost 1 base, the J end lost 0 bases, and 8 bases lay between the germline ends. CDR1 is MNHNS and CDR2 is SASEGT in the germline V gene. The CDR3 DNA reads TGTGCCAGCAGTGAAGACGGTAGAAGCACAGATACGCAGTATTTT. It encodes CASSEDGRSTDTQYF.

This clonotype was recorded only once. This sequence joins TRBV7-2 and TRBJ1-5; D might be TRBD1 (5 bases). The CDR3 has 15 amino acids. Per the germline V gene, CDR1 is SGHTA and CDR2 is FQGNSA. Trimming cost V 5 bases and J 3 bases, with 14 bases left between them. CDR3 amino acids: CASSRGHHNNQPQHF. The CDR3 region has the DNA TGTGCCAGCAGCCGAGGACATCACAACAATCAGCCCCAGCATTTT.

The gene calls are TRBV7-9 and TRBJ1-5, with D hard to call. This CDR3 has 13 residues. V lost 5 bases, J lost 7 bases, and 12 bases lay in between. In germline, CDR1 is SEHNR, CDR2 FQNEAQ (reference sequence). CDR3 sequence reads: CASSPDWWQPQHF. CDR3 bases: TGTGCCAGCAGCCCGGACTGGTGGCAGCCCCAGCATTTT.

The sample holds a few counts of this clonotype. The chain recombines TRBV28 with TRBJ2-7, with TRBD1 matching over 8 bases. This CDR3 spans 14 amino acids. The V gene end was trimmed by 6 bases and the J gene end by 3 bases; junction bases not matched to a gene: 7. From germline, CDR1 is MDHEN and CDR2 SYDVKM. Written as DNA, the CDR3 is TGTGCCAGCAGCTCTTGGGACAGGAGCTACGAGCAGTACTTC. Protein: CASSSWDRSYEQYF.

Points on this clonotype: At one of its ends the junction is not consistent with the germline gene, which may arise from a read error. This chain connects TRBV7-3 to TRBJ2-3; 8 bases are shared with TRBD2. The CDR3 contains 15 residues. Germline V CDR1 and CDR2: SGHTA, FQGTGA. Here the CDR3 DNA reads TGTGTCAGCAGCCGCACTAGCGGTATCACAGATACGCAGTATTTT. It specifies CVSSRTSGITDTQYF.

Ten or more counts support this clonotype. This chain links TRBV29-1 with TRBJ2-7, with a weak D call TRBD1 (6 bases). The germline V gene encodes CDR1 SQVTM and CDR2 ANQGSEA. With 5 bases removed from V and 6 bases from J, the gap between germline ends came to 11 bases. This CDR3 comprises 11 residues. Here the CDR3 reads CSVTGSREQYF. CDR3 bases: TGCAGCGTTACAGGGAGCCGCGAGCAGTACTTC.